These T cell receptor beta chains were read from a single sample in a study of cytomegalovirus exposure and HLA in healthy donors. Assay: immunoSEQ multiplex PCR; the TCRdb copy retains only in-frame clones and omits some. The data hold more than 85,000 clones, with about 13% observed a single time. The material sequenced was PBMCs. The receptors here all came from a man aged 40-49 years in good health and CMV-seropositive. Each CDR3 is given with its conserved first and last residue. Fields, in order: CDR3 DNA, CDR3 protein, CDR3 length, D gene, J gene, V gene, clone size. D genes are given only for firm matches. Clone sizes are given selectively: once, few, many, or a class where the clone is expanded.

CDR3nt: TGTGCCAGCAGCTTGGGGACAGGGGAAGATACGCAGTATTTT
CDR3aa: CASSLGTGEDTQYF
len: 14
d_gene: TRBD1
j_gene: TRBJ2-3
v_gene: TRBV7-2
abundance: few

CDR3nt: TGTGCCAGCAGGTGGACAGGGGGCCATACTGAAGCTTTCTTT
CDR3aa: CASRWTGGHTEAFF
len: 14
d_gene: TRBD1
j_gene: TRBJ1-1
v_gene: TRBV27
abundance: -

CDR3nt: TGTGCCAGCAGCGGACCGGGACAGCCGAACACTGAAGCTTTCTTT
CDR3aa: CASSGPGQPNTEAFF
len: 15
d_gene: TRBD1
j_gene: TRBJ1-1
v_gene: TRBV2
abundance: few

CDR3nt: TGTGCCGTAAGCCCGGGACTAGCGGACTCCTACAATGAGCAGTTCTTC
CDR3aa: CAVSPGLADSYNEQFF
len: 16
d_gene: TRBD2
j_gene: TRBJ2-1
v_gene: TRBV6-6
abundance: -

CDR3nt: TGCGCCAGCAGCTTGACCCTGGGCCCCGGCAATGAGCAGTTCTTC
CDR3aa: CASSLTLGPGNEQFF
len: 15
d_gene: -
j_gene: TRBJ2-1
v_gene: TRBV5-1
abundance: few

CDR3nt: TGTGCCAGCACCGGTAGCTCGACGTGGGCTTTCTTT
CDR3aa: CASTGSSTWAFF
len: 12
d_gene: -
j_gene: TRBJ1-1
v_gene: TRBV6-1
abundance: few

CDR3nt: TGTGCCAGCAGGCCACCAGGACAGGGATCCTATGGCTACACCTTC
CDR3aa: CASRPPGQGSYGYTF
len: 15
d_gene: TRBD1
j_gene: TRBJ1-2
v_gene: TRBV28
abundance: -

CDR3nt: TGTGCCAGCAGTTATAACGGACAGGGAGTGGCTGAAGCTTTCTTT
CDR3aa: CASSYNGQGVAEAFF
len: 15
d_gene: TRBD1
j_gene: TRBJ1-1
v_gene: TRBV5-8
abundance: few

CDR3nt: TGTGCCACCAGCAGAGGTGGGGCCTGGACTGAAGCTTTCTTT
CDR3aa: CATSRGGAWTEAFF
len: 14
d_gene: -
j_gene: TRBJ1-1
v_gene: TRBV15
abundance: -

CDR3nt: TGTGCCAGCGGCCCCACCGGGAGTATTGGCAATGAGCAGTTCTTC
CDR3aa: CASGPTGSIGNEQFF
len: 15
d_gene: -
j_gene: TRBJ2-1
v_gene: TRBV9
abundance: few

CDR3nt: TGTGCCAGCAGTTTTCGCCCGGGGGGTCGAAGTAATACGCAGTATTTT
CDR3aa: CASSFRPGGRSNTQYF
len: 16
d_gene: TRBD2
j_gene: TRBJ2-3
v_gene: TRBV6-5
abundance: few

CDR3nt: TGCGCCAGCAGCCAAGCTGCACAGTCTCCTTCCTACGAGCAGTACTTC
CDR3aa: CASSQAAQSPSYEQYF
len: 16
d_gene: -
j_gene: TRBJ2-7
v_gene: TRBV4-3
abundance: -

CDR3nt: TGTGCCAGCAGCGTACAAAGCGGGAGGGCCGGGGAGCTGTTTTTT
CDR3aa: CASSVQSGRAGELFF
len: 15
d_gene: TRBD2
j_gene: TRBJ2-2
v_gene: TRBV9
abundance: -

CDR3nt: TGTGCCAGCAGTTACTCTAAAGGGGGCCATCAGCCCCAGCATTTT
CDR3aa: CASSYSKGGHQPQHF
len: 15
d_gene: TRBD1
j_gene: TRBJ1-5
v_gene: TRBV6-5
abundance: -

CDR3nt: TGCGCCAGCAGCCGATGGGCGGACAGGACCTACACTGAAGCTTTCTTT
CDR3aa: CASSRWADRTYTEAFF
len: 16
d_gene: TRBD1
j_gene: TRBJ1-1
v_gene: TRBV4-1
abundance: -

CDR3nt: TGCAGCGTTGAGGGGAGCGGGAGCACAGATACGCAGTATTTT
CDR3aa: CSVEGSGSTDTQYF
len: 14
d_gene: -
j_gene: TRBJ2-3
v_gene: TRBV29-1
abundance: few

CDR3nt: TGCGCCAGCAGCCTGGCCGGAGACAGGGCCTATGGCTACACCTTC
CDR3aa: CASSLAGDRAYGYTF
len: 15
d_gene: TRBD1
j_gene: TRBJ1-2
v_gene: TRBV4-1
abundance: -

CDR3nt: TGTGCCAGCAGTCCCAGGCTGTCTGGGGCCAACGTCCTGACTTTC
CDR3aa: CASSPRLSGANVLTF
len: 15
d_gene: -
j_gene: TRBJ2-6
v_gene: TRBV28
abundance: few

CDR3nt: TGTGCCAGCAGCCCCCCTGGCGGGAGGGGCTACAATGAGCAGTTCTTC
CDR3aa: CASSPPGGRGYNEQFF
len: 16
d_gene: TRBD2
j_gene: TRBJ2-1
v_gene: TRBV28
abundance: few

CDR3nt: TGCGCCACCCGTCGGGAGATGAACACTGAAGCTTTCTTT
CDR3aa: CATRREMNTEAFF
len: 13
d_gene: -
j_gene: TRBJ1-1
v_gene: TRBV5-1
abundance: -

CDR3nt: TGTGCCAGCAGTCCAGACAGGGGGCTGACCGAGCAGTACTTC
CDR3aa: CASSPDRGLTEQYF
len: 14
d_gene: TRBD1
j_gene: TRBJ2-7
v_gene: TRBV6-5
abundance: -

CDR3nt: TGTGCCAGCAGCTCTCGAGGACAGGGGGCGCTCGCAGATACGCAGTATTTT
CDR3aa: CASSSRGQGALADTQYF
len: 17
d_gene: TRBD1
j_gene: TRBJ2-3
v_gene: TRBV11-3
abundance: few

CDR3nt: TGTGCCTGCAGGGTAGGCCGATATAGCAATCAGCCCCAGCATTTT
CDR3aa: CACRVGRYSNQPQHF
len: 15
d_gene: -
j_gene: TRBJ1-5
v_gene: TRBV19
abundance: -

CDR3nt: TGTGCCAGCAGCGTAGCCCCCGAGAGTACCCGCACAGATACGCAGTATTTT
CDR3aa: CASSVAPESTRTDTQYF
len: 17
d_gene: -
j_gene: TRBJ2-3
v_gene: TRBV9
abundance: -

CDR3nt: TGTGCCAGCAGTGAGGACATGGTTGGAGATACGCAGTATTTT
CDR3aa: CASSEDMVGDTQYF
len: 14
d_gene: -
j_gene: TRBJ2-3
v_gene: TRBV25-1
abundance: few

CDR3nt: TGTGCCAGCAGCTTAACAGGGGTTGAGCAGTACTTC
CDR3aa: CASSLTGVEQYF
len: 12
d_gene: TRBD1
j_gene: TRBJ2-7
v_gene: TRBV7-9
abundance: few

CDR3nt: TGTGCCTGGAGCTTCACAGGGGTTGGAAACACCATATATTTT
CDR3aa: CAWSFTGVGNTIYF
len: 14
d_gene: TRBD1
j_gene: TRBJ1-3
v_gene: TRBV30
abundance: few

CDR3nt: TGTGCCATCAGCGATTACCCGGGGGGGATTACCGCCGGGGAGCTGTTTTTT
CDR3aa: CAISDYPGGITAGELFF
len: 17
d_gene: TRBD2
j_gene: TRBJ2-2
v_gene: TRBV10-3
abundance: -

CDR3nt: TGTGCCAGCAGCCTCGGGGGGATATCCTACAATGAGCAGTTCTTC
CDR3aa: CASSLGGISYNEQFF
len: 15
d_gene: TRBD2
j_gene: TRBJ2-1
v_gene: TRBV28
abundance: few

CDR3nt: TGTGCCAGCAGCTTGCCCAGGGACACCGGGGAGCTGTTTTTT
CDR3aa: CASSLPRDTGELFF
len: 14
d_gene: -
j_gene: TRBJ2-2
v_gene: TRBV5-5
abundance: -

CDR3nt: TGTGCCAGCAGTGCCCGCCTATCGCCTAGCGGGGTAAACAATGAGCAGTTCTTC
CDR3aa: CASSARLSPSGVNNEQFF
len: 18
d_gene: TRBD2
j_gene: TRBJ2-1
v_gene: TRBV6-1
abundance: few

CDR3nt: TGTGCCAGCAGAAACACAGGGTATGGCTACACCTTC
CDR3aa: CASRNTGYGYTF
len: 12
d_gene: -
j_gene: TRBJ1-2
v_gene: TRBV6-5
abundance: few

CDR3nt: TGTGCCAGCAGCTTGGAAGGATCGACAGGGCAGCAGTACTTC
CDR3aa: CASSLEGSTGQQYF
len: 14
d_gene: TRBD1
j_gene: TRBJ2-7
v_gene: TRBV7-6
abundance: few

CDR3nt: TGTGCCAGCAGCCAAAGGGGGAGCACTGAAGCTTTCTTT
CDR3aa: CASSQRGSTEAFF
len: 13
d_gene: -
j_gene: TRBJ1-1
v_gene: TRBV28
abundance: few

CDR3nt: TGTGCCATCAGGGGCGGGACTAGCGGGACCCGGACCTACGAGCAGTACTTC
CDR3aa: CAIRGGTSGTRTYEQYF
len: 17
d_gene: TRBD2
j_gene: TRBJ2-7
v_gene: TRBV10-3
abundance: few

CDR3nt: TGTGCCAGCAGTCGGGACAGATTACACACCGGGGAGCTGTTTTTT
CDR3aa: CASSRDRLHTGELFF
len: 15
d_gene: TRBD1
j_gene: TRBJ2-2
v_gene: TRBV2
abundance: -

CDR3nt: TGCGCCAGCAGCTCGGGACTAGCGGGAGTTAACAATGAGCAGTTCTTC
CDR3aa: CASSSGLAGVNNEQFF
len: 16
d_gene: TRBD2
j_gene: TRBJ2-1
v_gene: TRBV5-1
abundance: -

CDR3nt: TGTGCCAGCATGGGACAGGGGGTTCTCCTCCACTTT
CDR3aa: CASMGQGVLLHF
len: 12
d_gene: TRBD1
j_gene: TRBJ1-6
v_gene: TRBV2
abundance: -

CDR3nt: TGCAGCGTTGAAGGAGGGGGGGGAGCTAACTATGGCTACACCTTC
CDR3aa: CSVEGGGGANYGYTF
len: 15
d_gene: -
j_gene: TRBJ1-2
v_gene: TRBV29-1
abundance: few

CDR3nt: TGCGCCAGCAGCTCTCTAGCGGGACCTCTCTACGAGCAGTACTTC
CDR3aa: CASSSLAGPLYEQYF
len: 15
d_gene: TRBD2
j_gene: TRBJ2-7
v_gene: TRBV5-1
abundance: -

CDR3nt: TGTGCCAGCAGTGGGACTAGCGGGAGGAGTGGTGAGCAGTTCTTC
CDR3aa: CASSGTSGRSGEQFF
len: 15
d_gene: TRBD2
j_gene: TRBJ2-1
v_gene: TRBV2
abundance: few

CDR3nt: TGTGCCAGCAGTCGGACTAGCGGGAGTTCGGAGACCCAGTACTTC
CDR3aa: CASSRTSGSSETQYF
len: 15
d_gene: TRBD2
j_gene: TRBJ2-5
v_gene: TRBV27
abundance: -

CDR3nt: TGCGCCAGCAGCCTGGGGCGGGGAGGCAATCAGCCCCAGCATTTT
CDR3aa: CASSLGRGGNQPQHF
len: 15
d_gene: -
j_gene: TRBJ1-5
v_gene: TRBV4-1
abundance: -

CDR3nt: TGTGCCAGCTCACCGGAGGGGGGACAGTTAGAAGCTTTCTTT
CDR3aa: CASSPEGGQLEAFF
len: 14
d_gene: TRBD1
j_gene: TRBJ1-1
v_gene: TRBV18
abundance: -

CDR3nt: TGTGCCAGCAGCGTAACAGGGATGAACACTGAAGCTTTCTTT
CDR3aa: CASSVTGMNTEAFF
len: 14
d_gene: -
j_gene: TRBJ1-1
v_gene: TRBV9
abundance: -

CDR3nt: TGTGCCAGCAGTGACCAGGACAGGGGAGGAACCCCCATATATTTT
CDR3aa: CASSDQDRGGTPIYF
len: 15
d_gene: TRBD1
j_gene: TRBJ1-3
v_gene: TRBV25-1
abundance: few

CDR3nt: TGTGCCAGCAGTGAAAACCGGGACACCTCAAACACTGAAGCTTTCTTT
CDR3aa: CASSENRDTSNTEAFF
len: 16
d_gene: -
j_gene: TRBJ1-1
v_gene: TRBV2
abundance: -

CDR3nt: TGTGCTAGTGGTTCCCCGGGGGGCAGGTTTGGAAACACCATATATTTT
CDR3aa: CASGSPGGRFGNTIYF
len: 16
d_gene: -
j_gene: TRBJ1-3
v_gene: TRBV12-5
abundance: few

CDR3nt: TGTGCCAGCAGTGAATCCCCCCTCGGGAGTCCGAACACCGGGGAGCTGTTTTTT
CDR3aa: CASSESPLGSPNTGELFF
len: 18
d_gene: -
j_gene: TRBJ2-2
v_gene: TRBV25-1
abundance: few

CDR3nt: TGCAGCGTTGGTAATTTGTGGCAAAGTGGGGCCAACGTCCTGCCTTTC
CDR3aa: CSVGNLWQSGANVLPF
len: 16
d_gene: -
j_gene: TRBJ2-6
v_gene: TRBV29-1
abundance: few

CDR3nt: TGCGCCAGCAGAGCCGCTGAGGACAGGGGTGTCAATGAGCAGTTCTTC
CDR3aa: CASRAAEDRGVNEQFF
len: 16
d_gene: TRBD1
j_gene: TRBJ2-1
v_gene: TRBV5-1
abundance: -

CDR3nt: TGCAGCGTTGAGGTGGGACAGGGTATTGGTGGCTACACCTTC
CDR3aa: CSVEVGQGIGGYTF
len: 14
d_gene: TRBD1
j_gene: TRBJ1-2
v_gene: TRBV29-1
abundance: -

CDR3nt: TGTGCCTGGAGTTATAACAGTAAAGAGACCCAGTACTTC
CDR3aa: CAWSYNSKETQYF
len: 13
d_gene: -
j_gene: TRBJ2-5
v_gene: TRBV30
abundance: few

CDR3nt: TGCAGCGTTGAAGATGTCGGGGGGCCTGTGGACACTGAAGCTTTCTTT
CDR3aa: CSVEDVGGPVDTEAFF
len: 16
d_gene: -
j_gene: TRBJ1-1
v_gene: TRBV29-1
abundance: few

CDR3nt: TGTGCCAGCTCACCAGGGCGGGGCTACGAGCAGTACTTC
CDR3aa: CASSPGRGYEQYF
len: 13
d_gene: -
j_gene: TRBJ2-7
v_gene: TRBV18
abundance: few

CDR3nt: TGTGCCAGCAGTTTGGGACTTCTTACGACCGGGGAGCTGTTTTTT
CDR3aa: CASSLGLLTTGELFF
len: 15
d_gene: -
j_gene: TRBJ2-2
v_gene: TRBV2
abundance: few

CDR3nt: TGTGCCAGTACTAGCGGGGGGATCTTTGAGCAGTTCTTC
CDR3aa: CASTSGGIFEQFF
len: 13
d_gene: TRBD2
j_gene: TRBJ2-1
v_gene: TRBV19
abundance: -

CDR3nt: TGCGCCAGCAGCTTGCGGACAGGGAGCTACGAGCAGTACTTC
CDR3aa: CASSLRTGSYEQYF
len: 14
d_gene: TRBD1
j_gene: TRBJ2-7
v_gene: TRBV5-1
abundance: -

CDR3nt: TGTGCCAGCAGTTTAATGGAGGGCGGGGACGAGCAGTACTTC
CDR3aa: CASSLMEGGDEQYF
len: 14
d_gene: -
j_gene: TRBJ2-7
v_gene: TRBV28
abundance: few